The T cell receptor (beta chain) under discussion was sequenced for a study of CD8 T cells in Susac syndrome. Details on this clonotype: Antigen: not known.

RNA was extracted with the RNeasy kit, and a quantity of about 0.45 to 1 ug was reverse transcribed using random hexamers. It was immunoSEQ multiplex PCR that amplified TCR beta CDR3 across 54 Vbeta and 13 Jbeta. TCRdb re-analysed the immunoSEQ multiplex PCR reads in MiXCR, keeping a single row per CDR3 protein. The sample has 150,000 to 200,000 distinct CDR3 sequences, approximately 96% seen once; the top ten hold more than 0.12%. Study findings and constraints: The study acknowledged a relatively small number of individuals in its TCR sequencing and HLA analysis.

Per the germline V gene, CDR1 is LGHNA and CDR2 is YNFKEQ. The CDR3 is 16 amino acids. The J segment lost 5 bases and the V segment lost 4 bases, leaving 7 bases of the junction unmatched. From blood CD8+ and CD4+ T cells, the TCR beta chain was sequenced. V usage is TRBV4-2 and J usage is TRBJ1-6, with 8 bases lining up with TRBD1. This clonotype was obtained from a human donor in good health. Sequenced sample: CD4+ T cells from PBMCs. The CDR3 DNA reads TGTGCCAGCAGCCCCCGGGACAGGCAAAATAATTCACCCCTCCACTTT. Amino acid sequence: CASSPRDRQNNSPLHF.